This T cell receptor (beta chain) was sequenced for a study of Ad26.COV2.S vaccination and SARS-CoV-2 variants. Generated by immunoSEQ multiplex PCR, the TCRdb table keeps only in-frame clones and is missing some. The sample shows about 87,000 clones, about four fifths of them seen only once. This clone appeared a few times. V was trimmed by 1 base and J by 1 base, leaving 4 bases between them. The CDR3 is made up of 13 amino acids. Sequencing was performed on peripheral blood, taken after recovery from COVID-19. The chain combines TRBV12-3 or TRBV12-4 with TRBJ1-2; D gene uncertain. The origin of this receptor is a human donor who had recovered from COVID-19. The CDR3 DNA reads TGTGCCAGCAGTTTAGGTGTTAACTATGGCTACACCTTC. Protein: CASSLGVNYGYTF.